This T cell receptor (beta chain) originates from a study of siplizumab effects on memory and regulatory T cells. The CDR3 consists of 14 residues. The ends were cut back, 4 bases at V and 7 bases at J, with 17 bases in the middle. CDR1 and CDR2 (germline): WSHSY, SAAADI. Only in-frame clones appear in the TCRdb table, and some are missing; sequencing was by immunoSEQ multiplex PCR. The table includes approximately 50,000 clones, 93% detected once. The rearrangement links TRBV10-2 to TRBJ2-7, with D possibly TRBD2 on 6 matching bases. This TCR derives from a human donor in good health. Specimen: CD8+ T cells sorted from blood. CDR3 coding DNA: TGCGCCAGCAGTGGTGGCCAAAAACGGGAGGAGCAGTACTTC. Encoded protein: CASSGGQKREEQYF.